This entry lists 4 T cell receptor beta chains sequenced from one sample in a study of cytomegalovirus exposure and HLA in healthy donors. The PCR ran on 60 Vbeta and 13 Jbeta primers. Libraries were prepared by immunoSEQ multiplex PCR; TCRdb keeps only in-frame clonotypes and omits some of them. The repertoire consists of 150,000 or so clones, with about three quarters occurring once and the leading ten covering 7%. Sequencing used PBMCs. These receptors were collected from a woman between 40 and 50 years old in good health and CMV-seropositive.

The CDR3 sequence: CSASHHSEQYF. The CDR3 region has the DNA TGCAGTGCTAGTCATCATAGCGAGCAGTACTTC. This sequence joins TRBV20-1 and TRBJ2-7; no clear D gene. Germline V gene lookup returns CDR1 DFQATT and CDR2 SNEGSKA (reference sequence). Trimming took off 3 bases at V and 6 bases at J, with 9 bases between the two ends. CDR3 length equals 11 residues.

This sequence joins TRBV11-3 and TRBJ2-2; TRBD2 matches 7 bases. The CDR3 has 17 residues. After removal of 8 bases from V and 0 bases from J, the junction contained 12 bases not matched to a gene. Germline CDR1 and CDR2: SGHNT and YENEEA. The CDR3 DNA reads TGTGCCAGCGGCTATTTCTCGGGGGGATCGAACACCGGGGAGCTGTTTTTT. Translated: CASGYFSGGSNTGELFF.

The chain joins TRBV19 to TRBJ2-2; 9 positions match TRBD1. CDR1 LNHDA and CDR2 SQIVND come from the germline V gene (reference sequence). The trim removed 5 bases at V and 5 bases at J, leaving 6 bases unmatched. This CDR3 region has 15 residues. DNA for the CDR3: TGTGCCAGTAGTTTACAGGGGGCGGAAACCGGGGAGCTGTTTTTT. It is translated as CASSLQGAETGELFF.

J is TRBJ2-5 and V is TRBV7-9; perhaps TRBD2 as D (6 bases). V lost 3 bases, J lost 5 bases, and 10 bases lay in between. The CDR3 runs 13 residues. Looked up from germline, CDR1 is SEHNR and CDR2 is FQNEAQ (reference sequence). The DNA for the CDR3 is TGTGCCAGCAGCTTCGGGAGTTATGAGACCCAGTACTTC. Translation gives CASSFGSYETQYF. Using reference TRBV7-9 and TRBJ2-5 for the parts outside the CDR3, the full variable domain is DTGVSQNPRHKITKRGQNVTFRCDPISEHNRLYWYRQTLGQGPEFLTYFQNEAQLEKSRLLSDRFSAERPKGSFSTLEIQRTEQGDSAMYLCASSFGSYETQYFGPGTRLLVL.